This T cell receptor (beta chain) was recorded in a study of blood T cell repertoires in COVID-19 (dated by TCRdb to 2019 to 2021). As for the study more broadly: Samples covering the acute and convalescent phases of COVID-19 were provided by collaborators in the United States, Italy and Spain. The prospective study material was composed of cDNA or gDNA derived from T cells, B-cell-depleted T cells, or PBMCs. Deeply sampled blood TCRbeta repertoires from subjects exposed to, actively infected with, or recovered from COVID-19 were included in the dataset. The repertoires were released in a freely available public database meant as a resource for research on the immune response to SARS-CoV-2. Samples were obtained from the ongoing ImmuneRACE study (first 160 participants) and from 1,000 to 1,500 subjects provided by 6 global collaborators. The sample metadata nearly always contained a de-identified subject ID, COVID-19 status, age in years and sex. Where HLA class I and class II types were available, the types were taken from metadata supplied by the sample provider, not from assay-based typing.

Measured from the cysteine to the phenylalanine, the CDR3 is 17 residues long. Here the CDR3 DNA is all that survives: 51 bases in frame from base 1. Germline trimming: 0 bases from V, 5 bases from J; junction bases outside gene matches: 7. The germline V gene supplies CDR1 LGHNA and CDR2 YSLEER. Whole blood was collected in K2EDTA tubes by collaborating institutions according to the institutions' own protocols. For TCRbeta analysis, collaborators shipped samples as frozen whole blood, isolated PBMCs, or DNA extracted from either of those sample types. This clone was observed a single time. The target of this receptor is not known. No quality values exist for individual bases; no much larger clone is one base distant. Overall study results and their limits: How much clinical and demographic metadata was included differed by source and by participant, and the metadata was provided uncurated.

The immunoSEQ Assay, a bias-controlled multiplex PCR, was used to amplify TCRbeta CDR3 regions from genomic DNA. The study's processing was this. The number of nucleated cells in each sample was estimated by amplification of reference gene primers within the assay. To quantify the absolute abundance of each unique TCRbeta CDR3 rearrangement, sequence reads were collapsed and filtered. Productive Simpson clonality was computed per sample as the square root of Simpson's diversity index over productive rearrangements. In its TCRdb copy, this immuneACCESS table keeps in-frame sequences only and misses some clones. Where compared with another copy, unresolved V genes explain less than half of these, and the others have no known cause. V and J calls and clone size come straight from that table; D and trimming were deduced from the DNA. For this sample the table gives 270,000 or so clones, of which around 81% were detected only once. The leading ten clones occupy just under 3% of the sample.

The source of this sequence is an older woman with active or convalescent COVID-19. The sample was peripheral blood. The sequence is built from TRBV4-3 and TRBJ2-3; 11 middle bases align to TRBD2. The DNA reads TGCGCCAGCAGCCAAGATATAGCGGGGGGGCCGCTAGATACGCAGTATTTT. Protein translation: CASSQDIAGGPLDTQYF.